One TCR beta chain is described in this entry. Its antigen is still unknown. The data derive from a study of post-analysis software for immune sequencing data. TCR beta cDNA libraries had unique molecular identifiers. A single record per CDR3 protein comes from TCRdb applying MiXCR to the PCR reads. The data hold about 540,000 distinct CDR3 sequences, with approximately 31% observed a single time. Study-level findings and limits: Comparison of patients with controls showed five TRBV segments more frequent in patients, TRBV5-6, TRBV5-1 and TRBV20-1 among them.

This CDR3 is built from 14 residues. Germline CDR1 reads ENHRY; CDR2 reads SYGVKD. The V gene lost 0 bases and the J gene lost 4 bases, with 9 bases spanning the gap. This chain joins TRBV10-3 and TRBJ2-5; the D gene is possibly TRBD2 (5 bases). The receptor was derived from a girl aged 2-17 years with multiple sclerosis. The sample taken for sequencing was blood. In DNA form, the CDR3 reads TGTGCCATCAGTGAGTCCCGAGGGCCAGAGACCCAGTACTTC. As protein: CAISESRGPETQYF.